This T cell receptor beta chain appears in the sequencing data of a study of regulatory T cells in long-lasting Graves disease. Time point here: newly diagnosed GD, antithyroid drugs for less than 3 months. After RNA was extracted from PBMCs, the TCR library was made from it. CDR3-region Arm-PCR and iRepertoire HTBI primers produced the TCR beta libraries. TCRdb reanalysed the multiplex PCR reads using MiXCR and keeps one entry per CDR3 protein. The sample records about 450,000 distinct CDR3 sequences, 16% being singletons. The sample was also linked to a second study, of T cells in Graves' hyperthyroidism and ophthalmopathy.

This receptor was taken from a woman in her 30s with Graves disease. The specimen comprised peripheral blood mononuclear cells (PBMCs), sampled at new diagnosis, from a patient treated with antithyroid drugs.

The CDR3 loop is CASKRGNTEAFF. CDR3 sequence (DNA): TGTGCCAGTAAGCGGGGGAACACTGAAGCTTTCTTT. The chain carries TRBV19 and TRBJ1-1; D is unresolved. Germline values: CDR1 LNHDA, CDR2 SQIVND (reference sequence). The length of the CDR3 is 12 residues. Trimming took 7 bases from V and 1 from J, leaving 7 bases between them.